The 14 T cell receptor beta chains listed next were all sequenced from one sample in a study of blood T cell repertoires in COVID-19. TCRdb keeps only in-frame clones here, not all; method: immunoSEQ multiplex PCR. This table holds over 100,000 clones, around nine tenths found once. Sample: peripheral blood. These receptors came from a human donor with acute or convalescent COVID-19. The donor label of this sample is uncertain.

The chain carries TRBV19 and TRBJ1-2, with a tentative D call TRBD1 (5 bases). The CDR3 sequence is 17 residues long. The V and J ends lost 4 bases and 4 bases respectively, with 22 bases between them. Germline V lookup: CDR1 LNHDA, CDR2 SQIVND (reference sequence). The CDR3 loop is CASSRQLAHGALYGYTF. Here the CDR3 DNA reads TGTGCCAGTAGTAGACAACTCGCTCATGGGGCCCTCTATGGCTACACCTTC.

The chain combines TRBV18 with TRBJ2-5, with D possibly being TRBD1 (6 bases). V lost 3 bases to trimming and J lost 4 bases, with 18 bases between them. The V gene's germline CDR1 is KGHSH and CDR2 LQKENI. The CDR3 loop spans 16 amino acids. The CDR3 region is CASSPYSGTQGETQYF. The DNA for the CDR3 is TGTGCCAGCTCACCCTACTCCGGGACACAGGGAGAGACCCAGTACTTC.

This sequence joins TRBV18 and TRBJ2-7; 9 nucleotides align to TRBD1. Germline V gives CDR1 KGHSH, CDR2 LQKENI. V shed 4 bases and J 4 bases; nucleotides not matched to a gene: 8. This CDR3 is 15 amino acids long. For the CDR3, the DNA is TGTGCCAGCTCACGGGACCGGGACAGGGCATACGAGCAGTACTTC. Its protein is CASSRDRDRAYEQYF.

In its sample, this clone was seen once. The J gene is TRBJ1-1, the V gene TRBV3-1 (or the pseudogene TRBV3-2); TRBD1 matches 8 bases. The ends lost 1 base at V and 2 bases at J; junction bases unmatched: 3. This CDR3 is built from 15 residues. Germline V lookup: CDR1 LGHDT, CDR2 YNNKEL (reference sequence). In nucleotides, the CDR3 is TGTGCCAGCAGCCAAGTTTCAGGGGGCAACACTGAAGCTTTCTTT. Translating it yields CASSQVSGGNTEAFF.

J is TRBJ1-1 and V is TRBV6-6; 8 bases are a match to TRBD1. The CDR3 consists of 13 residues. In germline, CDR1 is MNHNY, CDR2 SVGAGI (reference sequence). J lost 5 bases, V lost 6 bases, and 5 bases had no gene match. The DNA of the CDR3 is TGTGCCAGCAGACGTACAGGGGGGACTGAAGCTTTCTTT. This gives the protein CASRRTGGTEAFF.

The V gene is TRBV7-9, the J gene TRBJ2-7, with 8 bases aligning to TRBD2. J was trimmed by 3 bases and V by 3 bases; bases with no gene match: 4. Germline loops: CDR1 SEHNR, CDR2 FQNEAQ (reference sequence). CDR3 length: 14 residues. CDR3 DNA sequence: TGTGCCAGCAGCTTCGGGGGGGCCAACTACGAGCAGTACTTC. Its translation: CASSFGGANYEQYF.

This chain joins TRBV19 and TRBJ2-1, with TRBD1 matching 8 bases. The junction had 12 bases not matched to a gene; V was cut back by 7 bases and J by 4 bases. Germline V gene lookup returns CDR1 LNHDA and CDR2 SQIVND (reference sequence). This CDR3 spans 16 amino acids. The DNA for the CDR3 is TGTGCCAGTACCCAATCGGGACAGGCCTTATACAATGAGCAGTTCTTC. Amino acid sequence: CASTQSGQALYNEQFF.

The V gene is TRBV7-9, the J gene TRBJ2-5; D is perhaps TRBD1 (6 bases). This CDR3 has 15 residues. Germline V gene sequence: CDR1 SEHNR, CDR2 FQNEAQ (reference sequence). The V gene lost 5 bases and the J gene lost 3 bases, with 16 bases spanning the gap. CDR3 protein: CASSRRGQKEETQYF. The CDR3 DNA reads TGTGCCAGCAGCAGGCGAGGACAGAAAGAAGAGACCCAGTACTTC. The full variable domain, rest sourced from reference TRBV7-9 and TRBJ2-5, is DTGVSQNPRHKITKRGQNVTFRCDPISEHNRLYWYRQTLGQGPEFLTYFQNEAQLEKSRLLSDRFSAERPKGSFSTLEIQRTEQGDSAMYLCASSRRGQKEETQYFGPGTRLLVL.

In its sample, this clone was seen a few times. This chain uses TRBV4-1 with TRBJ2-2; TRBD2 agrees at 14 bases. The CDR3 spans 19 residues. In germline, CDR1 is MGHRA, CDR2 YSYEKL. Unmatched junction bases numbered 8, after V lost 5 bases and J lost 0 bases. For the CDR3, the DNA is TGCGCCAGCAGCTTTAGGACTAGCGGGGGGCTAGCGAACACCGGGGAGCTGTTTTTT. Amino acids: CASSFRTSGGLANTGELFF.

The genes are TRBV19 and TRBJ2-7; a possible D gene is TRBD1 (6 bases). This CDR3 region has 15 residues. Trimming pared 7 bases from V and 3 bases from J, leaving 19 bases between. Per germline, CDR1 LNHDA and CDR2 SQIVND (reference sequence). The CDR3 loop is CASTPSGQGSYEQYF. The DNA for the CDR3 is TGTGCCAGTACCCCGTCCGGGCAGGGGAGCTACGAGCAGTACTTC.

This rearrangement joins TRBV6-5 to TRBJ1-3, with 7 bases lining up with TRBD1. V was clipped by 4 bases and J by 0 bases; unmatched bases: 3. Germline CDR1 MNHEY, CDR2 SVGAGI. The CDR3 spans 15 residues. The CDR3: CASSLGQASGNTIYF. The CDR3, as DNA: TGTGCCAGCAGTTTAGGACAGGCCTCTGGAAACACCATATATTTT.

V usage is TRBV3-1 (or the pseudogene TRBV3-2) and J usage is TRBJ1-1; possible D gene TRBD1, 6 bases. The CDR3 is made up of 14 amino acids. Trimming shortened V by 2 bases and J by 3 bases, and 10 bases separated the two germline ends. Germline CDR1 reads LGHDT; CDR2 reads YNNKEL (reference sequence). The CDR3 reads CASSQTTGYTEAFF. The CDR3 bases are TGTGCCAGCAGCCAAACAACAGGGTACACTGAAGCTTTCTTT.

This clone was found a few times. This sequence joins TRBV4-2 and TRBJ1-5; 7 bases align to TRBD1. This CDR3 has 16 amino acids. Looked up from germline, CDR1 is LGHNA and CDR2 is YNFKEQ. V lost 2 bases, J lost 2 bases, and 6 bases stayed unmatched. The CDR3 is CASSQKADRGNQPQHF. Here the CDR3 DNA reads TGTGCCAGCAGCCAAAAGGCTGACAGGGGCAATCAGCCCCAGCATTTT.

There are a few counts of this clone. The rearrangement joins TRBV4-3 to TRBJ2-7; 9 bases fit TRBD2. Trimming took 1 base from V and 0 from J; bases not matched to a gene: 4. Germline values: CDR1 LGHNA, CDR2 YSLEER. There are 16 residues in the CDR3. CDR3 region: CASSQVLAGYSYEQYF. The DNA for the CDR3 is TGCGCCAGCAGCCAAGTCCTAGCGGGATACTCCTACGAGCAGTACTTC.